The rows below give T cell receptor beta chains drawn from one sample of a study of shared clonotypes between healthy human individuals. Profiling relied on immunoSEQ multiplex PCR, and the TCRdb table lists in-frame clones only, not all of them. The profile shows a few million clones, roughly 93% of them singletons. The material sequenced was naive CD8+ T cells from PBMCs. The receptors originated from a man younger than 30 in good health. Some clones in this sample may be carry-over from other donors' samples. CDR3s include the opening cysteine and the closing phenylalanine or tryptophan. D genes are given only for firm matches.

>TRBJ1-3|TRBV9|TRBD1
CASSVQGATGNTIYF
>TRBJ1-2|TRBV27|.
CASSLGGHYGYTF
>TRBJ2-2|TRBV9|.
CASSVGRGRVTGELFF
>TRBJ2-2|TRBV19|TRBD1
CASNPFRTGDTGELFF
>TRBJ2-1|TRBV7-9|TRBD2
CASSPPGRENNEQFF
>TRBJ1-4|TRBV6-5|.
CASSYSTGIEKLFF
>TRBJ1-2|TRBV7-9|TRBD1
CASSRPQGVGDGYTF
>TRBJ1-1|TRBV7-9|.
CASSSGPMNTEAFF
>TRBJ1-1|TRBV28|TRBD1
CASSLLTGANTEAFF
>TRBJ2-3|TRBV6-1|TRBD2
CASTLADPDTQYF
>TRBJ1-2|TRBV7-9|.
CASSLARQYGYTF
>TRBJ1-1|TRBV27|.
CASSQTRGTTEAFF
>TRBJ1-5|TRBV10-3|.
CAISVGGEGQPQHF
>TRBJ2-3|TRBV7-2|.
CASSPHPKVDFSTDTQYF
>TRBJ2-7|TRBV9|TRBD1
CASSVETTGGFYEQYF
>TRBJ2-1|TRBV5-6|.
CASFLWALPNEQFF
>TRBJ1-2|TRBV15|.
CATSTRRGPTNYGYTF
>TRBJ2-1|TRBV9|.
CASSVVQASYNEQFF
>TRBJ2-7|TRBV27|TRBD2
CASSLSGLAGAEQYF
>TRBJ1-5|TRBV6-5|.
CASSYSGRHNQPQHF